This T cell receptor beta chain came from a study of T cell responses to AZD1222 COVID-19 vaccine. Study-wide results and caveats: Two doses of AZD1222 preceded a rise in Spike-specific TCR breadth and depth. Among those given AZD1222, only five or six were seropositive at baseline. The sample set comprised mostly white British donors with more females, and clonal diversity was possibly underestimated.

Assay used: immunoSEQ multiplex PCR; TCRdb lists only in-frame clones, some missing. The profile shows about 150,000 clones, around nine tenths of them singletons. A remark on this clone: Its antigen is undetermined.

Source: peripheral blood, taken after recovery from COVID-19. The sequence came from an adult who had recovered from COVID-19.

For the CDR3, the DNA is TGTGCCACGACCAAGGACGGGTTTAAGGATGAGCAGTTCTTC. Translating gives CATTKDGFKDEQFF. This chain connects TRBV2 to TRBJ2-1; unclear D gene. The CDR3 extends over 14 amino acids. Germline lookup yields CDR1 SNHLY and CDR2 FYNNEI. The germline V and J ends were trimmed by 10 bases and 8 bases, with 21 bases remaining between them.